What follows are 18 T cell receptor beta chains derived from one specimen sequenced in a study of human T cells and chemical hapten exposure. A single record per CDR3 protein comes from TCRdb applying MiXCR to the 5' RACE reads. The sample records 110,000 to 150,000 distinct CDR3 sequences, 3.5% to 5% being singletons. Total RNA was extracted from unfractionated whole blood. The receptors were gathered from a female donor in good health.

This clonotype was observed at least ten times. The chain links TRBV5-1 to TRBJ2-5; 7 positions match TRBD1. The CDR3 is 16 residues long. V gave up 4 bases and J gave up 4 bases; unmatched junction bases: 13. Germline loops: CDR1 SGHRS, CDR2 YFSETQ. CDR3: CASSPQQGGIGETQYF. CDR3 nucleotide sequence: TGCGCCAGCAGCCCCCAACAAGGGGGCATAGGAGAGACCCAGTACTTC. The complete variable domain, with remaining parts taken from reference TRBV5-1 and TRBJ2-5, reads KAGVTQTPRYLIKTRGQQVTLSCSPISGHRSVSWYQQTPGQGLQFLFEYFSETQRNKGNFPGRFSGRQFSNSRSEMNVSTLELGDSALYLCASSPQQGGIGETQYFGPGTRLLVL.

This clonotype came up a few times. The rearrangement uses TRBV10-3 and TRBJ2-1; no clear D gene. With 8 bases removed from V and 10 bases from J, the gap between germline ends came to 12 bases. The V gene's germline CDR1 is ENHRY and CDR2 SYGVKD. The CDR3 contains 11 residues. CDR3 sequence: CAILSFGEQFF. The CDR3 DNA follows: TGTGCCATCCTATCATTTGGGGAGCAGTTCTTC.

The sample holds many counts of this clonotype. The chain employs TRBV2 and TRBJ2-7, with D uncertain. CDR1 and CDR2 from the germline V gene are SNHLY and FYNNEI. The CDR3 has 13 residues. V was pared by 7 bases and J by 4 bases, with 14 bases between. CDR3 in DNA: TGTGCCAGCAACACGGCCTTGACGTACGAGCAGTACTTC. Residues: CASNTALTYEQYF.

This clonotype was observed at least ten times. The J gene is TRBJ2-3, the V gene TRBV12-3 or TRBV12-4, with 7 bases identical to TRBD2. V trimming: 3 bases; J trimming: 4 bases; junction bases outside the gene matches: 4. The CDR3 extends over 14 amino acids. The DNA for the CDR3 is TGTGCCAGCAGTTTGGGGGGGGGAGCAGATACGCAGTATTTT. Translated, it gives CASSLGGGADTQYF.

This clonotype was recorded many times. The chain is built from TRBV6-2 or TRBV6-3 and TRBJ2-3; 7 nucleotides agree with TRBD2. After removal of 10 bases from V and 0 bases from J, the junction contained 7 bases not matched to a gene. Germline CDR1 MNHEY, CDR2 SVGEGT. The CDR3 is 14 residues long. CDR3 DNA sequence: TGTGCCAAGTTGCGGGGGACTAGCACAGATACGCAGTATTTT. Amino acids: CAKLRGTSTDTQYF.

This clonotype was detected ten times or more. The CDR3 is CASSLVGRLNYGYTF. The CDR3 region has the DNA TGTGCCAGCAGTTTAGTGGGACGGCTTAACTATGGCTACACCTTC. The chain recombines TRBV28 with TRBJ1-2; weak D call: TRBD1 (5 bases). V dropped 2 bases and J dropped 1 base, with 11 bases sitting between them. This CDR3 spans 15 amino acids. CDR1 and CDR2 from the germline V gene are MDHEN and SYDVKM.

Many counts were recorded for this clonotype. This sequence joins TRBV15 and TRBJ2-5; 8 bases align to TRBD1. V lost 5 bases, J lost 5 bases, and 10 bases stayed unmatched. The CDR3 contains 15 residues. In germline, CDR1 is LNHNV, CDR2 YYDKDF (reference sequence). CDR3 DNA: TGTGCCACCAGCGGATTGACAGGGGTGATCGAGACCCAGTACTTC. Translated, it gives CATSGLTGVIETQYF.

The CDR3 sequence is CASSRRGGMNTEAFF. CDR3 sequence (DNA): TGTGCCAGCAGCCGAAGAGGGGGGATGAACACTGAAGCTTTCTTT. The rearrangement joins TRBV5-8 to TRBJ1-1; perhaps TRBD1 as D (6 bases). The CDR3 contains 15 residues. Per the germline V gene, CDR1 is SGHTS and CDR2 is YDEGEE. The germline V and J ends were trimmed by 4 bases and 0 bases, with 13 bases remaining between them. The variable domain in full, completed from reference TRBV5-8 and TRBJ1-1, reads EAGVTQSPTHLIKTRGQQATLRCSPISGHTSVYWYQQALGLGLQFLLWYDEGEERNRGNFPPRFSGRQFPNYSSELNVNALELEDSALYLCASSRRGGMNTEAFFGQGTRLTVV.

This clonotype was counted many times. In DNA form, the CDR3 reads TGTGCCAGCAGTATTCGACAGGGCGGTCAGCCCCAGCATTTT. This gives the protein CASSIRQGGQPQHF. The chain has TRBV6-2 or TRBV6-3 and TRBJ1-5; 7 bases line up with TRBD1. CDR1 is MNHEY, CDR2 SVGEGT, per germline. The CDR3 runs to 14 residues. V was clipped by 5 bases and J by 6 bases; unmatched bases: 7.

The rearrangement links TRBV20-1 to TRBJ1-1; D not certain. Germline V gene sequence: CDR1 DFQATT, CDR2 SNEGSKA (reference sequence). The CDR3 is 12 residues long. Trimming took off 3 bases at V and 1 base at J, with 6 bases between the two ends. CDR3 residues: CSASQGNTEAFF. CDR3 nucleotides: TGCAGTGCTAGTCAAGGGAACACTGAAGCTTTCTTT.

This clonotype was seen repeatedly, ten times or more. The CDR3 reads CASRPGGAGGLDTQYF. In DNA, the CDR3 is TGCGCCAGCCGCCCTGGAGGAGCGGGGGGTTTGGATACGCAGTATTTT. The chain is built from TRBV5-1 and TRBJ2-3; 9 bases map to TRBD2. The CDR3 totals 16 residues. Per germline, CDR1 SGHRS and CDR2 YFSETQ. Trimming removed 7 bases from V and 6 bases from J; junction bases left unmatched: 15.

The V gene is TRBV24-1, the J gene TRBJ1-5; 8 bases are a match to TRBD1. The trim removed 2 bases at V and 6 bases at J, leaving 5 bases unmatched. The CDR3 is 15 residues long. CDR1 is KGHDR, CDR2 SFDVKD, per germline. CDR3 amino acids: CATSDSRQGRQPQHF. The CDR3 nucleotides read TGTGCCACCAGTGATTCCCGACAGGGGCGTCAGCCCCAGCATTTT.

This clonotype was picked up many times. The gene calls are TRBV5-6 and TRBJ2-6, with 8 nucleotides matching TRBD1. Germline V gene data show CDR1 as SGHDT and CDR2 as YYEEEE. V was clipped by 4 bases and J by 0 bases; unmatched bases: 3. The CDR3 contains 16 residues. CDR3 coding DNA: TGTGCCAGCAGCCGGACAGGGCTCTCTGGGGCCAACGTCCTGACTTTC. Its translation is CASSRTGLSGANVLTF. The full variable domain, its missing parts supplied by reference TRBV5-6 and TRBJ2-6, is DAGVTQSPTHLIKTRGQQVTLRCSPKSGHDTVSWYQQALGQGPQFIFQYYEEEERQRGNFPDRFSGHQFPNYSSELNVNALLLGDSALYLCASSRTGLSGANVLTFGAGSRLTVL.

In its sample, this clonotype was seen many times. The rearrangement links TRBV25-1 to TRBJ2-2; 8 bases fit TRBD1. CDR1 and CDR2 (germline): MGHDK, SYGVNS. Trimming cost V 8 bases and J 3 bases; bases outside gene matches: 8. The CDR3 totals 15 residues. CDR3 sequence: CASLPTGAYTGELFF. The DNA for the CDR3 is TGTGCCAGCCTTCCGACAGGGGCCTACACCGGGGAGCTGTTTTTT.

This rearrangement joins TRBV6-6 to TRBJ1-4, with 12 bases identical to TRBD1. After removal of 5 bases from V and 0 bases from J, the junction contained 7 bases not matched to a gene. CDR1 MNHNY and CDR2 SVGAGI come from the germline V gene (reference sequence). CDR3 length: 18 amino acids. As DNA, the CDR3 is TGTGCCAGCAGTACCGGGACAGGGGGCTTAGCAACTAATGAAAAACTGTTTTTT. Amino acid sequence: CASSTGTGGLATNEKLFF.

This clonotype was recorded at least ten times. The chain combines TRBV12-3 or TRBV12-4 with TRBJ1-5, with D possibly matching TRBD1 (6 bases). This CDR3 spans 14 amino acids. V shed 5 bases and J shed 3 bases, with 11 bases lying between them. CDR3: CASSPRDNNQPQHF. The CDR3 nucleotides are TGTGCCAGCAGTCCAAGGGACAACAATCAGCCCCAGCATTTT.

This clonotype appeared a few times. The chain is built from TRBV28 and TRBJ1-1; 12 bases agree with TRBD1. CDR1 and CDR2 from the germline V gene are MDHEN and SYDVKM. CDR3 size: 16 residues. V shed 2 bases, J shed 5 bases, and the junction held 6 bases outside the gene matches. The CDR3 DNA follows: TGTGCCAGCAGTTTAGCCGGGACAGGGGGCATGACTGAAGCTTTCTTT. As protein: CASSLAGTGGMTEAFF. Together with reference TRBV28 and TRBJ1-1, the CDR3 gives the full variable domain: DVKVTQSSRYLVKRTGEKVFLECVQDMDHENMFWYRQDPGLGLRLIYFSYDVKMKEKGDIPEGYSVSREKKERFSLILESASTNQTSMYLCASSLAGTGGMTEAFFGQGTRLTVV.

The rearrangement uses TRBV10-3 and TRBJ1-5, with 9 bases aligning to TRBD1. CDR3 size: 15 residues. The J segment lost 6 bases and the V segment lost 5 bases, leaving 8 bases of the junction unmatched. Germline V lookup: CDR1 ENHRY, CDR2 SYGVKD. The CDR3 protein is CAISPGTGYTQPQHF. DNA of the CDR3: TGTGCCATCAGTCCAGGGACAGGGTATACTCAGCCCCAGCATTTT.